The clone carrying this T cell receptor beta chain has just a few counts. Its antigen is not known. V lost 7 bases to trimming and J lost 0 bases, with 9 bases between them. The germline V gene has CDR1 GTSNPN and CDR2 SVGIG (reference sequence). This CDR3 comprises 13 residues. The sequenced template was cDNA made from the entire isolated RNA. Clones were sequenced by immunoSEQ multiplex PCR, and TCRdb holds only the in-frame ones, with some missing. The profile shows hundreds of thousands of clones, around 30% of them singletons. This entry comes from a study of beta chain features in type 1 diabetes. Study-level findings and limits: Lower insertion and higher deletion counts appeared at VDJ junctions in type 1 diabetes patients. Patients with Type 1 diabetes showed moderately but significantly shorter TCRB CDR3s in all four CD4+ subsets.

The rearrangement joins TRBV30 to TRBJ2-2; D remains unclear. Sequencing used naive CD4+ T cells from blood. The sequence was collected from a man younger than 35 in good health. The CDR3 spells CAFQHSNTGELFF. The CDR3 DNA reads TGTGCCTTTCAACACTCGAACACCGGGGAGCTGTTTTTT.